One sample yielded the 17 T cell receptor beta chains listed below, sequenced in a study of blood T cells in healthy people across ages. With a J-beta primer mix and a sample-barcoded 5' primer, a second PCR ran roughly 6 to 12 cycles. TCRdb ran MiXCR on the 5' RACE reads and lists one entry per CDR3 protein. The sample has roughly 570,000 distinct CDR3 sequences, 27% seen once; the top ten hold approximately 17%. Sample: blood. Receptors were obtained from a woman aged 70-85 years in good health.

This chain uses TRBV20-1 with TRBJ1-4; maybe TRBD1 (5 bases). The CDR3 loop spans 14 amino acids. Germline CDR1 reads DFQATT; CDR2 reads SNEGSKA (reference sequence). CDR3 DNA sequence: TGCACTGCAACCGGGGCCTCAACTAATGAAAAACTGTTTTTT. Its protein is CTATGASTNEKLFF.

The chain couples TRBV7-2 to TRBJ2-1; a possible D gene is TRBD2 (6 bases). CDR3 length: 15 amino acids. Germline-derived CDR1 and CDR2 are SGHTA and FQGNSA. V was pared by 4 bases and J by 4 bases, with 14 bases between. The CDR3 reads CASSSPGVGYNEQFF. In DNA, the CDR3 is TGTGCCAGCAGCTCCCCGGGAGTAGGGTACAATGAGCAGTTCTTC.

This clonotype was found a few times. The junction departs from the called germline gene at one end, perhaps through a read error. The chain is built from TRBV7-9 and TRBJ2-1, with TRBD2 matching 7 bases. The assigned J gene may be wrong: the sequence end matches TRBJ2-7 better. Germline-derived CDR1 and CDR2 are SEHNR and FQNEAQ (reference sequence). The CDR3 is 18 amino acids. CDR3 sequence: CAGSLASRLAKNGAEQYF. CDR3 coding DNA: TGTGCCGGCAGCTTAGCGTCGAGACTAGCAAAAAATGGGGCGGAGCAGTACTTC.

This clonotype was counted at least ten times. DNA for the CDR3: TGTGCCAGCAGCTCAAACAGGGGGCAGAATGGCTACACCTTC. This translates into CASSSNRGQNGYTF. The chain carries TRBV7-2 and TRBJ1-2; 9 bases match TRBD1. The trim removed 4 bases at V and 6 bases at J, leaving 6 bases unmatched. The CDR3 consists of 14 residues. Germline V gene lookup returns CDR1 SGHTA and CDR2 FQGNSA.

There are many counts of this clonotype. V gene TRBV7-9 combines with J gene TRBJ1-5; no firm D call. The germline V gene encodes CDR1 SEHNR and CDR2 FQNEAQ (reference sequence). V was shortened by 1 base and J by 6 bases, with 4 bases between the two germline ends. CDR3 size: 12 residues. The CDR3 bases are TGTGCCAGCAGCTTAGGCAGTCAGCCCCAGCATTTT. It specifies CASSLGSQPQHF.

The rearrangement uses TRBV6-2 or TRBV6-3 and TRBJ2-3; a weak D match, TRBD1 (7 bases). This CDR3 spans 16 amino acids. Trimming removed 6 bases at V and 0 bases at J, with 16 bases between. Germline lookup yields CDR1 MNHEY and CDR2 SVGEGT. The CDR3 DNA is TGTGCCAGCAGACAAGGCGGGACAGTTAGCACAGATACGCAGTATTTT. This translates into CASRQGGTVSTDTQYF.

This clonotype was recorded at least ten times. This chain connects TRBV18 to TRBJ1-1, with TRBD1 matching over 8 bases. The trim removed 4 bases at V and 2 bases at J, leaving 3 bases unmatched. The CDR3 runs 14 residues. CDR1 and CDR2 (germline): KGHSH, LQKENI. The CDR3 spells CASSHDRGNTEAFF. The DNA of the CDR3 is TGTGCCAGCTCACACGACAGGGGTAACACTGAAGCTTTCTTT.

The V and J genes are TRBV19 and TRBJ1-1; TRBD1 agrees at 7 bases. V lost 9 bases, J lost 6 bases, and 7 bases stayed unmatched. The CDR3 spans 12 residues. The germline V gene encodes CDR1 LNHDA and CDR2 SQIVND (reference sequence). This CDR3 reads CASMPGTAEAFF. The CDR3 nucleotides are TGTGCCAGCATGCCCGGGACAGCTGAAGCTTTCTTT.

This clonotype has a handful of counts. J is TRBJ2-2 and V is TRBV7-8, with a possible D match to TRBD2 (5 bases). The germline V gene has CDR1 SGHVS and CDR2 FQNEAQ. V shed 11 bases and J shed 5 bases, with 15 bases lying between them. The CDR3 is made up of 13 amino acids. The CDR3 spells CALRVGLTGELFF. The CDR3 DNA sequence: TGTGCCCTGCGGGTAGGGCTGACCGGGGAGCTGTTTTTT.

On this clonotype itself: A much larger clone differs from this one at a single base, so this may be a read error. V gene TRBV6-6 combines with J gene TRBJ1-1; no firm D call. With 2 bases removed from V and 3 bases from J, the gap between germline ends came to 7 bases. Germline values: CDR1 MNHNY, CDR2 SVGAGI (reference sequence). The CDR3 runs 13 residues. CDR3 region: CASSYDGDTEAFF. CDR3 DNA sequence: TGTGCCAGCAGTTACGACGGGGACACTGAAGCTTTCTTT.

About this clonotype: As the CDR3 is not closed by the conserved phenylalanine or tryptophan, this likely results from a read error. V and J are TRBV9 and TRBJ1-2, with 8 bases that match TRBD1. V lost 0 bases, J lost 6 bases, and 7 bases stayed unmatched. This CDR3 has 15 amino acids. Germline V gives CDR1 SGDLS, CDR2 YYNGEE. This CDR3 reads CASSVDPTGVNGYTL. The CDR3 nucleotides are TGTGCCAGCAGCGTAGACCCGACAGGGGTCAATGGCTACACCCTC.

This clonotype was seen a handful of times. The chain uses TRBV15 and TRBJ1-3; TRBD1 matches at 9 bases. Unmatched junction bases numbered 9, after V lost 6 bases and J lost 0 bases. Germline V gene lookup returns CDR1 LNHNV and CDR2 YYDKDF (reference sequence). The CDR3 is made up of 17 amino acids. Here the CDR3 DNA reads TGTGCCACCAGTCCGGGACAGGGCGTTCTCTCTGGAAACACCATATATTTT. Translating it yields CATSPGQGVLSGNTIYF.

J is TRBJ1-2 and V is TRBV7-3; weak D call: TRBD1 (6 bases). V lost 0 bases, J lost 8 bases, and 13 bases lay in between. Germline assignment: CDR1 SGHTA and CDR2 FQGTGA. The length of the CDR3 is 14 residues. CDR3: CASSLTAAGDGYTF. CDR3 nucleotides: TGTGCCAGCAGCTTAACTGCGGCAGGGGACGGCTACACCTTC.

The chain links TRBV29-1 to TRBJ2-7; 8 nucleotides agree with TRBD1. The CDR3 sequence is 15 residues long. CDR1 is SQVTM, CDR2 ANQGSEA, per germline. With 7 bases clipped from V and 0 bases from J, the junction kept 11 bases outside the gene matches. The CDR3 is CSARGDRFPSYEQYF. As DNA, the CDR3 is TGCAGCGCCAGAGGGGACAGGTTCCCCTCCTACGAGCAGTACTTC.

The chain joins TRBV6-6 to TRBJ1-1; D might be TRBD1 (6 bases). V lost 10 bases to trimming and J lost 1 base, with 13 bases between them. Germline V gives CDR1 MNHNY, CDR2 SVGAGI (reference sequence). The length of the CDR3 is 13 residues. The DNA for the CDR3 is TGTGCCATCACAGGGCCGCCGAACACTGAAGCTTTCTTT. Amino acid sequence: CAITGPPNTEAFF.

The chain combines TRBV7-2 with TRBJ2-1; D gene unclear. This CDR3 contains 12 residues. The V end lost 7 bases, the J end lost 4 bases, and 8 bases lay between the germline ends. Germline lookup yields CDR1 SGHTA and CDR2 FQGNSA. CDR3 sequence reads: CASTTSYNEQFF. The CDR3 nucleotides read TGTGCCAGCACCACTTCGTACAATGAGCAGTTCTTC.

The table lists this clonotype with a few counts. This sequence joins TRBV7-2 and TRBJ2-5; D could derive from TRBD1 or TRBD2 (5 bases each). This CDR3 spans 16 amino acids. The germline V gene encodes CDR1 SGHTA and CDR2 FQGNSA. V lost 5 bases, J lost 5 bases, and 21 bases lay in between. CDR3 bases: TGTGCCAGCAGCAAGGTTGGGACGCAAGGACTTGAGACCCAGTACTTC. The encoded protein is CASSKVGTQGLETQYF.